Below are 32 T cell receptor beta chains sequenced from a single sample in a study of CD8 T cells in Susac syndrome (dated by TCRdb to between 2018 and 2021). The library was generated by the immunoSEQ multiplex PCR assay. RNA was extracted with the RNeasy kit and roughly 0.5 to 1 ug was reverse transcribed using random hexamers. TCRdb took the public reads, trimmed them with fastp at Q25, ran MiXCR for clone calling and kept in-frame beta chains. For every CDR3 protein sequence, its rows merge into one entry that carries the most common genes and DNA. The sample profile shows 150,000 to 200,000 distinct CDR3 sequences; roughly 93% of them were found once. Around 0.13% of the sample comes from the top ten. Sequencing was done on a sample of CD4+ T cells from PBMCs. Receptors were obtained from a human donor in good health.

The chain has TRBV7-7 and TRBJ2-3; D might be TRBD1 (5 bases). The CDR3 is made up of 17 amino acids. Germline V gene data show CDR1 as SSHAT and CDR2 as FNYEAQ (reference sequence). V was shortened by 4 bases and J by 2 bases, with 19 bases between the two germline ends. The CDR3 protein is CASSYRTGPEDTDTQYF. CDR3 nucleotide sequence: TGTGCCAGCAGCTACCGAACAGGTCCCGAGGACACAGATACGCAGTATTTT.

The chain recombines TRBV7-2 with TRBJ2-1; 14 positions match TRBD2. The CDR3 covers 13 residues. Germline V CDR1 and CDR2: SGHTA, FQGNSA. J gave up 14 bases and V 5 bases, and 5 bases lay outside the gene matches. In nucleotides, the CDR3 is TGTGCCAGCAGCCAGACTAGCGGGGGGGCCAAGTTCTTC. Amino acid sequence: CASSQTSGGAKFF.

This clonotype was counted a few times. This sequence joins TRBV3-1 and TRBJ2-5; D is possibly TRBD1 or TRBD2 (5 bases each). There are 15 residues in the CDR3. CDR1 is LGHDT, CDR2 YNNKEL, per germline (reference sequence). The V end lost 0 bases, the J end lost 7 bases, and 15 bases lay between the germline ends. The chain's CDR3 is CASSQDIGTPTTQYF. The DNA for the CDR3 is TGTGCCAGCAGCCAAGATATCGGGACCCCAACGACCCAGTACTTC.

CDR3 in DNA: TGTGCCAGCAGTTTAGAAGCCGGCAGCCAAGAGACCCAGTACTTC. As protein: CASSLEAGSQETQYF. The chain employs TRBV12-3 or TRBV12-4 and TRBJ2-5; no clear D gene. The CDR3 runs 15 residues. Trimming shortened V by 1 base and J by 1 base, and 10 bases separated the two germline ends.

The V call is TRBV7-3, the J call TRBJ2-5; TRBD2 might be the D (7 bases). V was pared by 7 bases and J by 5 bases, with 20 bases between. CDR1 and CDR2 from the germline V gene are SGHTA and FQGTGA. CDR3 length: 15 amino acids. Here the CDR3 reads CASTHRGAIGETQYF. CDR3 nucleotide sequence: TGTGCCAGCACCCATCGGGGGGCCATTGGGGAGACCCAGTACTTC.

The V and J genes are TRBV20-1 and TRBJ2-4; TRBD2 aligns across 13 bases. Germline trimming cut 6 bases from V and 5 bases from J; bases unmatched to any gene: 7. The CDR3 totals 15 residues. CDR1 DFQATT and CDR2 SNEGSKA come from the germline V gene (reference sequence). The DNA of the CDR3 is TGCAGTGCCATCGGGACTAGCGGGGCTCAAAACATTCAGTACTTC. It codes for CSAIGTSGAQNIQYF.

V is TRBV12-3 or TRBV12-4 and J is TRBJ2-5, with D unresolved. Trimming took off 7 bases at V and 1 base at J, with 7 bases between the two ends. The CDR3 runs to 12 residues. The CDR3 sequence is CASTLTQETQYF. For the CDR3, the DNA is TGTGCCAGCACCCTAACCCAAGAGACCCAGTACTTC.

The chain carries TRBV3-1 and TRBJ1-1; D is unresolved. With 1 base removed from V and 8 bases from J, the gap between germline ends came to 8 bases. The CDR3 sequence is 12 residues long. Per the germline V gene, CDR1 is LGHDT and CDR2 is YNNKEL (reference sequence). DNA of the CDR3: TGTGCCAGCAGCCAAGTTCGGGGAGAAGCTTTCTTT. Encoded protein: CASSQVRGEAFF.

The V call is TRBV5-1, the J call TRBJ2-5; D uncertain. This CDR3 is 13 amino acids long. The V end was cut by 4 bases, the J end by 1 base, with 8 bases between. Looked up from germline, CDR1 is SGHRS and CDR2 is YFSETQ. The CDR3 DNA sequence: TGCGCCAGCAGCGACGGGTTCCAAGAGACCCAGTACTTC. Translation: CASSDGFQETQYF.

The CDR3 spells CASKGSYEQYF. CDR3 DNA: TGTGCCAGCAAAGGATCCTACGAGCAGTACTTC. The chain uses TRBV25-1 and TRBJ2-7; D unclear. Germline V CDR1 and CDR2: MGHDK, SYGVNS. The CDR3 is made up of 11 amino acids. V was clipped by 7 bases and J by 1 base, with 5 bases between them.

This rearrangement joins TRBV6-5 to TRBJ2-1; TRBD2 might be the D (6 bases). The V gene's germline CDR1 is MNHEY and CDR2 SVGAGI. V lost 4 bases to trimming and J lost 0 bases, with 10 bases between them. This CDR3 is 15 amino acids long. The CDR3 DNA is TGTGCCAGCAGTTTAGCGGCAAGCTCCTACAATGAGCAGTTCTTC. Protein sequence: CASSLAASSYNEQFF.

This chain uses TRBV10-3 with TRBJ1-2; D may be TRBD1 (5 bases). Looked up from germline, CDR1 is ENHRY and CDR2 is SYGVKD. V lost 6 bases and J 3 bases, leaving 11 bases between the germline ends. CDR3 size: 13 residues. The CDR3 sequence is CAIREMGDYGYTF. The CDR3 DNA is TGTGCCATCAGGGAAATGGGGGACTATGGCTACACCTTC.

V gene TRBV7-2 combines with J gene TRBJ2-2; D remains ambiguous. The CDR3 is 13 residues long. Germline V CDR1 and CDR2: SGHTA, FQGNSA. The V end was cut by 5 bases, the J end by 4 bases, with 8 bases between. CDR3 sequence (DNA): TGTGCCAGCAGCCTCGACGGCACCGGGGAGCTGTTTTTT. Translated, it gives CASSLDGTGELFF.

This chain links TRBV6-5 with TRBJ2-1; D is possibly TRBD1 (5 bases). Trimming took 6 bases from V and 3 from J, leaving 15 bases between them. The CDR3 sequence is 15 residues long. Germline V lookup: CDR1 MNHEY, CDR2 SVGAGI. CDR3 nucleotides: TGTGCCAGCAGCCCTAAGACAGTCGACTACAATGAGCAGTTCTTC. Amino acid sequence: CASSPKTVDYNEQFF.

The chain has TRBV3-1 and TRBJ2-3, with D possibly TRBD2 on 5 matching bases. The germline V gene encodes CDR1 LGHDT and CDR2 YNNKEL (reference sequence). The V gene lost 3 bases and the J gene lost 5 bases, with 6 bases spanning the gap. The CDR3 length is 12 residues. CDR3 coding DNA: TGTGCCAGCAGCCACGGGATAGATACGCAGTATTTT. It specifies CASSHGIDTQYF.

This chain joins TRBV6-2 or TRBV6-3 and TRBJ2-2; 12 bases line up with TRBD2. This CDR3 spans 16 amino acids. CDR1 and CDR2 (germline): MNHEY, SVGEGT. V was clipped by 2 bases and J by 7 bases; unmatched bases: 5. In nucleotides, the CDR3 is TGTGCCAGCAGTTACCGACTAGCGGGGGAGAACGGGGAGCTGTTTTTT. Translation: CASSYRLAGENGELFF.

This clonotype was counted a single time. The chain has TRBV28 and TRBJ2-3; no clear D. V was shortened by 4 bases and J by 0 bases, with 11 bases between the two germline ends. The CDR3 is made up of 15 amino acids. The germline gives CDR1 MDHEN, CDR2 SYDVKM. Here the CDR3 reads CASSSQLTSTDTQYF. As DNA, the CDR3 is TGTGCCAGCAGTTCTCAGCTTACTAGCACAGATACGCAGTATTTT.

This clonotype turned up a few times. This sequence joins TRBV6-5 and TRBJ2-3; the match to TRBD2 covers 7 bases. The CDR3 length is 15 residues. The V gene end was trimmed by 6 bases and the J gene end by 0 bases; junction bases not matched to a gene: 6. Germline V gives CDR1 MNHEY, CDR2 SVGAGI. The CDR3 protein is CASSRSGVSTDTQYF. In nucleotides, the CDR3 is TGTGCCAGCAGCCGCAGCGGGGTTAGCACAGATACGCAGTATTTT.

V usage is TRBV20-1 and J usage is TRBJ2-2; D perhaps matches TRBD1 (6 bases). The CDR3 has 17 residues. V lost 0 bases, J lost 5 bases, and 19 bases lay in between. Looked up from germline, CDR1 is DFQATT and CDR2 is SNEGSKA (reference sequence). The CDR3 region has the DNA TGCAGTGCTAGAGATTCTTTAACCGGGACACTTACCGGGGAGCTGTTTTTT. Amino acid sequence: CSARDSLTGTLTGELFF.

This chain joins TRBV6-2 or TRBV6-3 and TRBJ2-1; D ambiguous. V was pared by 7 bases and J by 6 bases, with 7 bases between. Germline CDR1 MNHEY, CDR2 SVGEGT. The CDR3 is 11 residues long. This chain's CDR3 is CASTDGNEQFF. The CDR3 coding sequence is TGTGCCAGCACGGACGGCAATGAGCAGTTCTTC.

The chain is built from TRBV6-5 and TRBJ2-1; TRBD2 aligns across 16 bases. Trimming took 0 bases from V and 3 from J; bases not matched to a gene: 2. This CDR3 is 18 amino acids long. CDR1 is MNHEY and CDR2 is SVGAGI in the germline V gene. Written as DNA, the CDR3 is TGTGCCAGCAGTTACTCGGGACTAGCGGGGGGGTTCTACAATGAGCAGTTCTTC. Translating it yields CASSYSGLAGGFYNEQFF.

The V gene is TRBV6-2 or TRBV6-3, the J gene TRBJ1-1, with TRBD1 matching 8 bases. CDR3 size: 14 residues. Germline lookup yields CDR1 MNHEY and CDR2 SVGEGT. V was clipped by 6 bases and J by 5 bases; unmatched bases: 8. The CDR3 sequence is CASSHNRGETEAFF. CDR3 DNA sequence: TGTGCCAGCAGCCACAACAGGGGGGAAACTGAAGCTTTCTTT.

Details on this clonotype: Mismatch with germline at one junction end may stem from a read error. This chain joins TRBV6-1 and TRBJ2-3, with a tentative D call TRBD1 (6 bases). Germline CDR1 MNHNS, CDR2 SASEGT. The CDR3 is 14 residues long. The CDR3 nucleotides read TGTGCCAGCAGTGAAGGCAGGGGCACAGATACGCAGTTTTTT. Its translation is CASSEGRGTDTQFF.

CDR3 amino acids: CASRGGLAGDNEQFF. The CDR3 DNA reads TGCGCCAGCAGAGGTGGACTAGCGGGGGACAATGAGCAGTTCTTC. The chain combines TRBV4-1 with TRBJ2-1; 13 nucleotides line up with TRBD2. CDR3 length: 15 amino acids. J gave up 5 bases and V 6 bases, and 4 bases lay outside the gene matches. Germline V lookup: CDR1 MGHRA, CDR2 YSYEKL.

This clonotype occurred once. V gene TRBV28 combines with J gene TRBJ1-5; no definite D call. Germline V gene lookup returns CDR1 MDHEN and CDR2 SYDVKM. The germline V and J ends were trimmed by 3 bases and 4 bases, with 16 bases remaining between them. This CDR3 spans 16 amino acids. The DNA for the CDR3 is TGTGCCAGCAGTTTGTTCGCCCCCCGGGATAATCAGCCCCAGCATTTT. Translating it yields CASSLFAPRDNQPQHF.

This clonotype was counted between two and nine times. The chain combines TRBV29-1 with TRBJ2-3; D is unresolved. This CDR3 is built from 10 residues. Germline V gene sequence: CDR1 SQVTM, CDR2 ANQGSEA. Between the trimmed V and J ends, which lost 4 bases and 6 bases, there was a span of 5 bases. CDR3 nucleotides: TGCAGCGTTGGTGGGGATACGCAGTATTTT. Residues: CSVGGDTQYF.

The rearrangement links TRBV3-1 to TRBJ2-5, with a weak D call TRBD1 (6 bases). The CDR3 totals 15 residues. V gave up 1 base and J gave up 4 bases, with 13 bases separating them. From germline, CDR1 is LGHDT and CDR2 YNNKEL (reference sequence). DNA of the CDR3: TGTGCCAGCAGCCAAGGGACAGCCCTAGGAGAGACCCAGTACTTC. This translates into CASSQGTALGETQYF.

The CDR3 DNA is TGTGCCACCAGTGAAGGTAGCACAGATACGCAGTATTTT. Its translation: CATSEGSTDTQYF. The chain carries TRBV24-1 and TRBJ2-3; no clear D. Germline V gene sequence: CDR1 KGHDR, CDR2 SFDVKD. Trimming removed 4 bases at V and 0 bases at J, with 4 bases between. This CDR3 is 13 amino acids long.

This rearrangement joins TRBV3-1 to TRBJ1-2; D uncertain. V lost 3 bases, J lost 3 bases, and 11 bases lay in between. The germline V gene has CDR1 LGHDT and CDR2 YNNKEL (reference sequence). This CDR3 is built from 14 residues. CDR3 amino acids: CASSHGVVDYGYTF. The CDR3 region has the DNA TGTGCCAGCAGCCATGGGGTCGTGGACTATGGCTACACCTTC. The variable domain in full, completed from reference TRBV3-1 and TRBJ1-2, reads DTAVSQTPKYLVTQMGNDKSIKCEQNLGHDTMYWYKQDSKKFLKIMFSYNNKELIINETVPNRFSPKSPDKAHLNLHINSLELGDSAVYFCASSHGVVDYGYTFGSGTRLTVV.

V usage is TRBV7-9 and J usage is TRBJ1-1; D not certain. The V end lost 2 bases, the J end lost 3 bases, and 7 bases lay between the germline ends. The CDR3 is 13 residues long. Germline V gene lookup returns CDR1 SEHNR and CDR2 FQNEAQ (reference sequence). The CDR3 nucleotides read TGTGCCAGCAGCTTAAGGCCGGACACTGAAGCTTTCTTT. Translated, it gives CASSLRPDTEAFF.

The CDR3 bases are TGTGCCATCAGTGAGGCCATTACCGGGGAGCTGTTTTTT. This translates into CAISEAITGELFF. This chain links TRBV10-3 with TRBJ2-2; D is undetermined. Germline V CDR1 and CDR2: ENHRY, SYGVKD. Trimming shortened V by 2 bases and J by 5 bases, and 6 bases separated the two germline ends. The CDR3 covers 13 residues.

The chain carries TRBV6-1 and TRBJ1-5; 10 nucleotides match TRBD1. The V gene's germline CDR1 is MNHNS and CDR2 SASEGT. The V gene end was trimmed by 5 bases and the J gene end by 6 bases; junction bases not matched to a gene: 4. This CDR3 comprises 14 residues. The CDR3 sequence: CASSPGQGLQPQHF. The CDR3 DNA follows: TGTGCCAGCAGTCCGGGACAGGGGCTTCAGCCCCAGCATTTT.